The 14 T cell receptor beta chains given below trace back to one sample, sequenced in a study of T cell responses to AZD1222 COVID-19 vaccine. Produced via immunoSEQ multiplex PCR; TCRdb's table is partial and in-frame only. The top ten clones hold approximately 5.1% of a sample with 100,000 to 150,000 clones, about 93% of them seen once. The sample consisted of peripheral blood, taken 28 days after the second AZD1222 dose. These receptors all stem from an adult who received the AZD1222 COVID-19 vaccine.

This sequence joins TRBV6-5 and TRBJ2-6; D unresolved. CDR3 length equals 15 residues. V shed 7 bases and J shed 1 base, with 11 bases lying between them. Per germline, CDR1 MNHEY and CDR2 SVGAGI. Here the CDR3 reads CASTRTLSGANVLTF. The CDR3 DNA is TGTGCCAGCACCAGAACTTTATCTGGGGCCAACGTCCTGACTTTC.

V is TRBV11-2 and J is TRBJ2-5; 10 positions agree with TRBD2. The J segment lost 0 bases and the V segment lost 0 bases, leaving 1 base of the junction unmatched. This CDR3 is built from 16 residues. CDR1 and CDR2 from the germline V gene are SGHAT and FQNNGV. CDR3 loop: CASSLELAGYQETQYF. The CDR3 bases are TGTGCCAGCAGCTTAGAACTAGCGGGGTACCAAGAGACCCAGTACTTC.

The CDR3 region is CASSSRGRNTEAFF. The CDR3 coding sequence is TGTGCCAGCAGCTCTCGTGGGAGGAACACTGAAGCTTTCTTT. The chain is built from TRBV6-5 and TRBJ1-1; unclear D gene. V lost 6 bases and J lost 1, with 12 bases in between. The CDR3 loop spans 14 amino acids. Germline V gene sequence: CDR1 MNHEY, CDR2 SVGAGI.

The chain uses TRBV25-1 and TRBJ2-5; TRBD2 matches 14 bases. The length of the CDR3 is 17 residues. Per the germline V gene, CDR1 is MGHDK and CDR2 is SYGVNS. J lost 2 bases, V lost 1 base, and 3 bases had no gene match. The CDR3 DNA sequence: TGTGCCAGCAGTGAATTGGGACTAGCGGGGGTACAAGAGACCCAGTACTTC. Its translation is CASSELGLAGVQETQYF.

The rearrangement joins TRBV3-1 (or the pseudogene TRBV3-2) to TRBJ1-5; maybe TRBD1 (5 bases). Germline values: CDR1 LGHDT, CDR2 YNNKEL (reference sequence). The CDR3 has 13 residues. V lost 0 bases and J 7 bases, leaving 7 bases between the germline ends. This CDR3 is CASSQDRGQPQHF. As DNA, the CDR3 is TGTGCCAGCAGCCAAGATAGGGGACAGCCCCAGCATTTT.

The rearrangement links TRBV6-5 to TRBJ2-2; tentative D call: TRBD2 (5 bases). CDR1 and CDR2 (germline): MNHEY, SVGAGI. Trimming shortened V by 6 bases and J by 4 bases, and 15 bases separated the two germline ends. The CDR3 spans 15 residues. This chain's CDR3 is CASRATRAGTGELFF. CDR3 DNA sequence: TGTGCCAGCAGGGCTACAAGGGCGGGCACCGGGGAGCTGTTTTTT.

The chain employs TRBV5-1 and TRBJ2-2; D unresolved. The ends were cut back, 0 bases at V and 7 bases at J, with 4 bases in the middle. CDR1 SGHRS and CDR2 YFSETQ come from the germline V gene. The CDR3 has 12 residues. CDR3: CASSLDVGELFF. The CDR3, as DNA: TGCGCCAGCAGCTTGGATGTCGGGGAGCTGTTTTTT.

The J gene is TRBJ1-4, the V gene TRBV6-2 or TRBV6-3; D may be TRBD1 (5 bases). Between the trimmed V and J ends, which lost 3 bases and 10 bases, there was a span of 12 bases. The CDR3 extends over 13 amino acids. The V gene's germline CDR1 is MNHEY and CDR2 SVGEGT. The CDR3 DNA follows: TGTGCCAGCAGTTATTTGGGGGACGGAAAACTGTTTTTT. Protein product: CASSYLGDGKLFF.

This chain uses TRBV2 with TRBJ2-1, with 7 nucleotides matching TRBD2. Trimming at V came to 5 bases and at J to 4 bases, leaving 8 bases not matched to a gene. This CDR3 has 15 amino acids. Germline-derived CDR1 and CDR2 are SNHLY and FYNNEI. The CDR3 sequence: CASSLASGQYNEQFF. The CDR3 DNA sequence: TGTGCCAGCAGTTTGGCTAGCGGTCAGTACAATGAGCAGTTCTTC. The whole variable domain, remainder taken from reference TRBV2 and TRBJ2-1, is EPEVTQTPSHQVTQMGQEVILRCVPISNHLYFYWYRQILGQKVEFLVSFYNNEISEKSEIFDDQFSVERPDGSNFTLKIRSTKLEDSAMYFCASSLASGQYNEQFFGPGTRLTVL.

This clone was found once. This chain connects TRBV6-5 to TRBJ2-5; 8 nucleotides match TRBD2. The CDR3 spans 14 residues. Germline CDR1 is MNHEY and CDR2 is SVGAGI. J was trimmed by 5 bases and V by 7 bases; bases with no gene match: 9. The CDR3 DNA reads TGTGCCAGCACTATCGGACTAGCAGGGGAGACCCAGTACTTC. It yields the protein CASTIGLAGETQYF.

This sequence joins TRBV2 and TRBJ1-5; 11 bases align to TRBD1. The germline CDR1 and CDR2 sequences are SNHLY and FYNNEI. There are 15 residues in the CDR3. Losses at the gene ends were 3 bases for V and 7 bases for J; bases not matched to a gene: 5. CDR3 amino acids: CASSDGTGGTQPQHF. CDR3 nucleotide sequence: TGTGCCAGCAGTGATGGGACAGGGGGAACCCAGCCCCAGCATTTT. Full variable domain (rest looked up from reference TRBV2 and TRBJ1-5): EPEVTQTPSHQVTQMGQEVILRCVPISNHLYFYWYRQILGQKVEFLVSFYNNEISEKSEIFDDQFSVERPDGSNFTLKIRSTKLEDSAMYFCASSDGTGGTQPQHFGDGTRLSIL.

The rearrangement joins TRBV19 to TRBJ1-2; D is unclear. The germline V and J ends were trimmed by 1 base and 7 bases, with 16 bases remaining between them. The CDR3 length is 15 residues. Germline V gene sequence: CDR1 LNHDA, CDR2 SQIVND (reference sequence). The CDR3 protein is CASSIGTSAGPGYTF. In DNA, the CDR3 is TGTGCCAGTAGTATAGGAACGAGTGCCGGGCCTGGCTACACCTTC.

This chain connects TRBV3-1 (or the pseudogene TRBV3-2) to TRBJ1-4; no reliable D call. The CDR3 loop spans 13 amino acids. Between the trimmed V and J ends, which lost 2 bases and 9 bases, there was a span of 10 bases. Germline lookup yields CDR1 LGHDT and CDR2 YNNKEL (reference sequence). The CDR3 DNA reads as TGTGCCAGCAGCCAAAGAGGCTTGAAAAAACTGTTTTTT. It is translated as CASSQRGLKKLFF.

This chain joins TRBV7-9 and TRBJ2-4; 13 bases are shared with TRBD2. V lost 4 bases, J lost 5 bases, and 8 bases stayed unmatched. Germline CDR1 is SEHNR and CDR2 is FQNEAQ (reference sequence). CDR3 length: 17 residues. The CDR3 reads CASSSPTSGGRENIQYF. As DNA, the CDR3 is TGTGCCAGCAGCTCACCGACTAGCGGGGGGCGGGAAAACATTCAGTACTTC.